This T cell receptor (beta chain) came from a study of high-grade serous ovarian cancer treatment subgroups. Tumor samples were obtained before definitive surgery or chemotherapy. Sequencing used immunoSEQ multiplex PCR; TCRdb keeps in-frame clones, though not all of them. The sample holds 2,000 to 3,000 clones; just under 75% are singletons and the top ten take over 10%. Study-wide results and limits: TCR relatedness rose with neoantigen level and trended with mutation load. These tumor repertoires lack spatial information from bulk sequencing.

This clone has a handful of counts. Its specificity is not known. The sample consisted of tumor tissue. The clonotype comes from a human donor with high-grade serous ovarian cancer.

The DNA for the CDR3 is TGTGCCAGCAGTCAGGATCAGCCCCAGCATTTT. Translating it yields CASSQDQPQHF. The chain is built from TRBV6-5 and TRBJ1-5; D is ambiguous. In germline, CDR1 is MNHEY, CDR2 SVGAGI. CDR3 size: 11 residues. Deletions cut 5 bases from V and 5 bases from J, with 4 bases between.